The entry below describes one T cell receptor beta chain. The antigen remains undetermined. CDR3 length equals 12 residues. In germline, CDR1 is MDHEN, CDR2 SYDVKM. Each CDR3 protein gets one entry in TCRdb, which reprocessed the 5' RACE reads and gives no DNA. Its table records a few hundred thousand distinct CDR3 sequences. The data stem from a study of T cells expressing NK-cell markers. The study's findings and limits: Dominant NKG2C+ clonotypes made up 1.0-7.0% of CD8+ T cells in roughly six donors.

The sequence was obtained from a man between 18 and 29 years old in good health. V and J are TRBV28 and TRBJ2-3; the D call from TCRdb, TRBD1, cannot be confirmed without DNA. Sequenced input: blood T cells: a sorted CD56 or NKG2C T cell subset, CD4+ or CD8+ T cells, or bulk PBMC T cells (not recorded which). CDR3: CASSLNTGPQYF.